These T cell receptor beta chains were read from a single sample in a study of blood T cell repertoires in COVID-19. TCRdb's table, derived via immunoSEQ multiplex PCR, lists solely in-frame clones and lacks some. The sample shows tens of thousands of clones, 90% of them seen only once. The sample consisted of peripheral blood. The receptors were gathered from a man between 40 and 49 years old with acute or convalescent COVID-19. CDR3s include the opening cysteine and the closing phenylalanine or tryptophan. The order of the fields is J gene, D gene, V gene, CDR3 protein, CDR3 DNA. A D gene is named only where the DNA matches it firmly.

TRBJ1-2	-	TRBV7-2	CASSLVEQANYGYTF	TGTGCCAGCAGCTTAGTAGAACAGGCAAACTATGGCTACACCTTC
TRBJ1-1	-	TRBV6-5	CASSYSAGGSTEAFF	TGTGCCAGCAGTTACTCTGCCGGGGGTAGCACTGAAGCTTTCTTT
TRBJ2-1	-	TRBV3-1/TRBV3-2	CASSVDYEQFF	TGTGCCAGCAGCGTCGACTATGAGCAGTTCTTC
TRBJ2-7	-	TRBV7-8	CASSLAAGEQYF	TGTGCCAGCAGCTTAGCGGCAGGGGAGCAGTACTTC
TRBJ1-1	-	TRBV2	CASSDWAGNTEAFF	TGTGCCAGCAGTGATTGGGCGGGTAACACTGAAGCTTTCTTT
TRBJ2-1	TRBD1	TRBV29-1	CRAGTGMIDEQFF	TGCAGAGCCGGGACAGGGATGATCGATGAGCAGTTCTTC
TRBJ2-7	-	TRBV5-5	CASSFAHTEGDEQYF	TGTGCCAGCAGCTTTGCGCACACCGAGGGGGACGAGCAGTACTTC
TRBJ1-2	TRBD1	TRBV12-5	CASGLGQGVYGYTF	TGTGCTAGTGGCCTAGGACAGGGGGTCTATGGCTACACCTTC
TRBJ1-4	TRBD1	TRBV6-6	CASSRRTGGAGNEKLFF	TGTGCCAGCAGTCGGCGGACAGGGGGCGCCGGTAATGAAAAACTGTTTTTT
TRBJ1-1	-	TRBV18	CASSPGESEAFF	TGTGCCAGCTCACCCGGGGAATCTGAAGCTTTCTTT
TRBJ1-2	-	TRBV2	CASSEVRGGGYTF	TGTGCCAGCAGTGAAGTACGGGGGGGAGGCTACACCTTC